This passage covers 21 T cell receptor beta chains from one sample sequenced in a study of T cells in Graves' hyperthyroidism and ophthalmopathy. Researchers amplified the TCR beta CDR3 regions from RNA transcripts. The primer set for the first-round RT-PCR of the TCR CDR3 was HTBI. MiXCR, applied by TCRdb to the multiplex PCR reads, yields one record per CDR3 protein. The sample lists fewer than 300,000 distinct CDR3 sequences, less than 30% occurring once. Sequenced material: blood. All receptors come from a man aged 35 to 55 with Graves' hyperthyroidism that later progressed to Graves' ophthalmopathy.

The table lists this clonotype with many counts. This chain connects TRBV5-1 to TRBJ2-5; D remains unclear. V lost 7 bases to trimming and J lost 5 bases, with 12 bases between them. CDR1 is SGHRS, CDR2 YFSETQ, per germline. The length of the CDR3 is 12 residues. The CDR3 sequence is CASRVQEETQYF. The CDR3 DNA reads TGCGCCAGCCGGGTCCAAGAGGAGACCCAGTACTTC. Using reference TRBV5-1 and TRBJ2-5 for the parts outside the CDR3, the full variable domain is KAGVTQTPRYLIKTRGQQVTLSCSPISGHRSVSWYQQTPGQGLQFLFEYFSETQRNKGNFPGRFSGRQFSNSRSEMNVSTLELGDSALYLCASRVQEETQYFGPGTRLLVL.

The rearrangement uses TRBV7-4 and TRBJ2-7, with TRBD2 matching 9 bases. Trimming took 5 bases from V and 2 from J; bases not matched to a gene: 13. CDR3 length: 17 amino acids. Germline V gives CDR1 SGHVT, CDR2 SQSDAQ. CDR3 residues: CASSPGDAGTSTYEQYF. CDR3 nucleotides: TGTGCCAGCAGCCCCGGTGATGCCGGGACTAGCACCTACGAGCAGTACTTC.

This clonotype appeared many times. This chain joins TRBV7-9 and TRBJ1-2; D gene ambiguous. V lost 5 bases to trimming and J lost 2 bases, with 15 bases between them. CDR1 and CDR2 from the germline V gene are SEHNR and FQNEAQ (reference sequence). The CDR3 is 15 amino acids. The CDR3 bases are TGTGCCAGCAGCCCCGTAATGTGGGAGAACTATGGCTACACCTTC. Translation gives CASSPVMWENYGYTF.

This clonotype occurred many times. At one end, the junction sequence differs from germline, possibly due to a read error. V is TRBV7-2 and J is TRBJ2-5, with 7 nucleotides matching TRBD1. CDR3 length: 16 amino acids. Looked up from germline, CDR1 is SGHTA and CDR2 is FQGNSA. The CDR3 region is CASSLVTKTGTETQYF. CDR3 nucleotide sequence: TGTGCCAGCAGTTTAGTCACGAAGACAGGGACAGAGACCCAGTACTTC.

This clonotype has at least ten counts. V and J are TRBV5-1 and TRBJ2-2; TRBD2 matches at 8 bases. Germline V gene lookup returns CDR1 SGHRS and CDR2 YFSETQ. The CDR3 sequence is 16 residues long. V lost 5 bases and J lost 1; bases outside the gene matches: 7. This CDR3 is CASRAGTRVNTGELFF. The DNA for the CDR3 is TGCGCCAGCAGGGCCGGGACTAGGGTGAACACCGGGGAGCTGTTTTTT. The whole variable domain, remainder taken from reference TRBV5-1 and TRBJ2-2, is KAGVTQTPRYLIKTRGQQVTLSCSPISGHRSVSWYQQTPGQGLQFLFEYFSETQRNKGNFPGRFSGRQFSNSRSEMNVSTLELGDSALYLCASRAGTRVNTGELFFGEGSRLTVL.

The sample holds many counts of this clonotype. The J gene is TRBJ2-7, the V gene TRBV5-1; 7 bases are a match to TRBD2. Germline trimming cut 4 bases from V and 3 bases from J; bases unmatched to any gene: 10. The CDR3 covers 15 residues. CDR1 is SGHRS and CDR2 is YFSETQ in the germline V gene. CDR3 DNA sequence: TGCGCCAGCAGCCGGCCTGGCGCGGGGGTCTACGAGCAGTACTTC. Translation: CASSRPGAGVYEQYF.

The chain uses TRBV20-1 and TRBJ2-7; the D gene is possibly TRBD1 (6 bases). The CDR3 has 14 residues. CDR1 and CDR2 from the germline V gene are DFQATT and SNEGSKA (reference sequence). V shed 0 bases and J shed 3 bases, with 12 bases lying between them. Written as DNA, the CDR3 is TGCAGTGCTAGAGATCAAGGCAGGGGCTACGAGCAGTACTTC. It translates to CSARDQGRGYEQYF.

This clonotype was picked up many times. Being one base from a much bigger clone, this may be a read error. This chain joins TRBV11-2 and TRBJ2-1; D call uncertain. V was shortened by 4 bases and J by 1 base, with 17 bases between the two germline ends. The CDR3 sequence is 17 residues long. Germline CDR1 and CDR2: SGHAT and FQNNGV. The CDR3 is CASSSLNAPRSYNEQFF. CDR3 nucleotide sequence: TGTGCCAGCAGCTCCCTCAATGCCCCGCGGTCCTACAATGAGCAGTTCTTC.

At least ten counts were recorded for this clonotype. The chain carries TRBV25-1 and TRBJ2-1, with 9 nucleotides matching TRBD1. J gave up 6 bases and V 6 bases, and 6 bases lay outside the gene matches. CDR3 size: 14 residues. Germline V CDR1 and CDR2: MGHDK, SYGVNS. The CDR3 loop is CASRAGTGFNEQFF. In DNA form, the CDR3 reads TGTGCCAGCAGGGCCGGGACAGGGTTCAATGAGCAGTTCTTC.

The V call is TRBV6-1, the J call TRBJ2-2, with D possibly being TRBD1 (7 bases). CDR3 length equals 14 residues. Germline lookup yields CDR1 MNHNS and CDR2 SASEGT. Trimming stripped 8 bases from V and 2 bases from J, with 12 bases between. The CDR3, as DNA: TGTGCCAGCTGTCAGGGGGGAAACACCGGGGAGCTGTTTTTT. It encodes CASCQGGNTGELFF.

There are many counts of this clonotype. The CDR3 region is CASRPGLNYEQYF. The DNA for the CDR3 is TGTGCCAGCAGACCAGGACTGAACTACGAGCAGTACTTC. The chain has TRBV12-3 or TRBV12-4 and TRBJ2-7; TRBD2 might be the D (5 bases). This CDR3 is 13 amino acids long. V lost 6 bases and J lost 3, with 12 bases in between.

V gene TRBV6-1 combines with J gene TRBJ2-7; D is ambiguous. Germline-derived CDR1 and CDR2 are MNHNS and SASEGT. V gave up 5 bases and J gave up 4 bases, with 12 bases separating them. The CDR3 extends over 13 amino acids. CDR3 nucleotides: TGTGCCAGCAGTCTAAAGTATGCTTACGAGCAGTACTTC. It translates to CASSLKYAYEQYF.

This clonotype came up a few times. This sequence joins TRBV6-2 or TRBV6-3 and TRBJ2-7, with 8 bases lining up with TRBD1. Germline CDR1 is MNHEY and CDR2 is SVGEGT. CDR3 length equals 14 residues. The ends lost 4 bases at V and 5 bases at J; junction bases unmatched: 7. CDR3: CASSSRTGSHEQYF. For the CDR3, the DNA is TGTGCCAGCAGTTCCAGGACAGGGTCCCACGAGCAGTACTTC.

The sample holds many counts of this clonotype. The gene calls are TRBV29-1 and TRBJ2-3; no definite D call. The V gene's germline CDR1 is SQVTM and CDR2 ANQGSEA. This CDR3 is 11 amino acids long. The CDR3 nucleotides read TGCACCTCTGGTGGTCCAGATACGCAGTATTTT. Translation gives CTSGGPDTQYF.

This clonotype was seen a few times. A much larger clonotype is one base distant, so this may be a read error. The chain combines TRBV7-2 with TRBJ2-7; no clear D. Trimming left V 0 bases short and J 3 bases short, with 6 bases between. The CDR3 runs to 13 residues. CDR1 and CDR2 (germline): SGHTA, FQGNSA. The CDR3 DNA is TGTGCCAGCAGCTTAGCTACCCTCTACGAGCAGTACTTC. Protein: CASSLATLYEQYF.

This clonotype was seen many times. The chain joins TRBV6-4 to TRBJ2-2; 7 bases are a match to TRBD2. This CDR3 comprises 14 residues. Germline V gene sequence: CDR1 MRHNA, CDR2 SNTAGT. With 2 bases clipped from V and 7 bases from J, the junction kept 4 bases outside the gene matches. The CDR3 sequence is CASSDSGDNGELFF. The CDR3 DNA reads TGTGCCAGCAGTGACAGCGGGGATAACGGGGAGCTGTTTTTT.

This clonotype was seen many times. The rearrangement uses TRBV24-1 and TRBJ2-7, with D hard to call. V was pared by 3 bases and J by 1 base, with 12 bases between. Germline V lookup: CDR1 KGHDR, CDR2 SFDVKD. The CDR3 has 15 amino acids. In DNA form, the CDR3 reads TGTGCCACCAGTGATCCGTCCTCCTCTTCCTACGAGCAGTACTTC. Amino acid sequence: CATSDPSSSSYEQYF.

The rearrangement links TRBV12-3 or TRBV12-4 to TRBJ1-2; D call uncertain. The CDR3 contains 14 residues. V was pared by 5 bases and J by 0 bases, with 10 bases between. The CDR3 nucleotides read TGTGCCAGCAGTCTCGGGCACGCTAACTATGGCTACACCTTC. Translated, it gives CASSLGHANYGYTF.

This chain connects TRBV6-2 or TRBV6-3 to TRBJ1-5; 9 bases line up with TRBD1. J was trimmed by 9 bases and V by 2 bases; bases with no gene match: 5. The V gene's germline CDR1 is MNHEY and CDR2 SVGEGT. CDR3 length: 14 residues. CDR3 in amino acids: CASSYGTGPGPQHF. CDR3 coding DNA: TGTGCCAGCAGTTACGGGACAGGGCCAGGGCCCCAGCATTTT.

This clonotype showed up just a few times. The chain has TRBV20-1 and TRBJ1-2; the D gene is possibly TRBD1 (6 bases). This CDR3 has 13 amino acids. V was cut by 6 bases and J by 0 bases, with 11 bases left in between. From germline, CDR1 is DFQATT and CDR2 SNEGSKA (reference sequence). The CDR3 DNA reads TGCAGTGCCAGGGGACCCACTAACTATGGCTACACCTTC. Its translation is CSARGPTNYGYTF.

V and J are TRBV6-1 and TRBJ2-5; 16 bases map to TRBD2. The ends lost 6 bases at V and 5 bases at J; junction bases unmatched: 6. Germline CDR1 is MNHNS and CDR2 is SASEGT. CDR3 length: 16 amino acids. This chain's CDR3 is CASSPSGLAGGETQYF. CDR3 nucleotides: TGTGCCAGCAGCCCATCGGGACTAGCGGGAGGGGAGACCCAGTACTTC.